These 14 T cell receptor beta chains came from one sample sequenced in a study of neurological immune-mediated disorders. From the 5' RACE reads, TCRdb called clonotypes with MiXCR, one entry per CDR3 protein. The sample holds 71,000 or so distinct CDR3 sequences; approximately 5% are singletons and the top ten take around 2.2%. Sequenced material: PBMCs. The receptors here all came from a woman between 25 and 40 years old with multiple sclerosis.

This clonotype occurred many times. This chain links TRBV5-1 with TRBJ2-2; TRBD2 agrees at 14 bases. Germline V gene sequence: CDR1 SGHRS, CDR2 YFSETQ. V gave up 4 bases and J gave up 4 bases; unmatched junction bases: 3. This CDR3 spans 16 amino acids. The CDR3 DNA follows: TGCGCCAGCAGCCCCGGACTAGCGGGGGGCACCGGGGAGCTGTTTTTT. Translating it yields CASSPGLAGGTGELFF. Complete variable domain (other parts from reference TRBV5-1 and TRBJ2-2): KAGVTQTPRYLIKTRGQQVTLSCSPISGHRSVSWYQQTPGQGLQFLFEYFSETQRNKGNFPGRFSGRQFSNSRSEMNVSTLELGDSALYLCASSPGLAGGTGELFFGEGSRLTVL.

This clonotype was detected ten times or more. The chain joins TRBV7-6 to TRBJ1-1; D might be TRBD1 (6 bases). Germline values: CDR1 SGHVS, CDR2 FNYEAQ. The CDR3 runs 15 residues. The germline V and J ends were trimmed by 4 bases and 4 bases, with 16 bases remaining between them. This chain's CDR3 is CASSSSQGRFTEAFF. CDR3 in DNA: TGTGCCAGCAGCTCCTCCCAGGGGCGATTCACTGAAGCTTTCTTT.

There are many counts of this clonotype. V and J are TRBV11-3 and TRBJ2-1; D is possibly TRBD2 (6 bases). This CDR3 is built from 11 residues. Looked up from germline, CDR1 is SGHNT and CDR2 is YENEEA. Deletions cut 11 bases from V and 6 bases from J, with 11 bases between. The chain's CDR3 is CASGAGNEQFF. CDR3 coding DNA: TGTGCCTCGGGAGCGGGCAATGAGCAGTTCTTC. Based on the CDR3 plus reference TRBV11-3 and TRBJ2-1, the full variable domain is EAGVVQSPRYKIIEKKQPVAFWCNPISGHNTLYWYLQNLGQGPELLIRYENEEAVDDSQLPKDRFSAERLKGVDSTLKIQPAELGDSAVYLCASGAGNEQFFGPGTRLTVL.

This clonotype has ten or more counts. The chain uses TRBV25-1 and TRBJ1-2, with TRBD1 identical over 7 bases. Trimming cost V 4 bases and J 4 bases; bases outside gene matches: 9. Looked up from germline, CDR1 is MGHDK and CDR2 is SYGVNS. The CDR3 runs to 15 residues. The CDR3 DNA sequence: TGTGCCAGCAGTGGGTACCGGGACAGTGGCTATGGCTACACCTTC. Translation gives CASSGYRDSGYGYTF.

This clonotype came up many times. The chain couples TRBV20-1 to TRBJ1-1; 7 bases are a match to TRBD1. CDR1 and CDR2 from the germline V gene are DFQATT and SNEGSKA (reference sequence). The CDR3 spans 15 residues. The V gene end was trimmed by 3 bases and the J gene end by 0 bases; junction bases not matched to a gene: 7. The DNA for the CDR3 is TGCAGTGCTAGTAGACAGGGACCCATGAACACTGAAGCTTTCTTT. Protein: CSASRQGPMNTEAFF.

This clonotype came up many times. This chain links TRBV6-6 with TRBJ1-6, with 7 nucleotides matching TRBD1. The ends lost 2 bases at V and 9 bases at J; junction bases unmatched: 10. The CDR3 runs 16 residues. In germline, CDR1 is MNHNY, CDR2 SVGAGI (reference sequence). CDR3 nucleotide sequence: TGTGCCAGCAGTTACGGGACAGCTGGGGGAGGTTCACCCCTCCACTTT. It is translated as CASSYGTAGGGSPLHF.

This clonotype came up many times. V is TRBV9 and J is TRBJ1-5, with a tentative D call TRBD1 (5 bases). The CDR3 runs to 21 residues. With 4 bases removed from V and 3 bases from J, the gap between germline ends came to 32 bases. CDR1 is SGDLS, CDR2 YYNGEE, per germline. CDR3 protein: CASSPGGGGTSIRDINQPQHF. The CDR3 DNA reads as TGTGCCAGCAGCCCTGGGGGAGGAGGAACGTCTATTCGAGATATCAATCAGCCCCAGCATTTT.

This clonotype has a count of ten or more. The chain recombines TRBV12-3 or TRBV12-4 with TRBJ2-1; D gene unclear. V lost 3 bases to trimming and J lost 1 base, with 7 bases between them. The CDR3 sequence is 14 residues long. The CDR3 DNA sequence: TGTGCCAGCAGTTTCGAACCATCCTACAATGAGCAGTTCTTC. It encodes CASSFEPSYNEQFF.

This clonotype was counted ten times or more. This chain connects TRBV5-1 to TRBJ2-2, with a possible D match to TRBD2 (6 bases). V gave up 4 bases and J gave up 0 bases, with 13 bases separating them. CDR1 and CDR2 from the germline V gene are SGHRS and YFSETQ. The length of the CDR3 is 16 residues. The DNA for the CDR3 is TGCGCCAGCAGCCCTTTTGGAGGGACGAACACCGGGGAGCTGTTTTTT. It translates to CASSPFGGTNTGELFF.

This clonotype came up many times. The chain recombines TRBV20-1 with TRBJ2-5; no firm D call. The germline V gene has CDR1 DFQATT and CDR2 SNEGSKA (reference sequence). V lost 0 bases to trimming and J lost 5 bases, with 1 base between them. The CDR3 contains 10 residues. CDR3 DNA: TGCAGTGCTAGAGATGAGACCCAGTACTTC. This translates into CSARDETQYF.

This clonotype was counted at least ten times. The chain employs TRBV28 and TRBJ2-5; D gene ambiguous. With 7 bases removed from V and 5 bases from J, the gap between germline ends came to 8 bases. This CDR3 contains 11 residues. Germline values: CDR1 MDHEN, CDR2 SYDVKM. CDR3 DNA sequence: TGTGCCAGCAACGAACGGGAGACCCAGTACTTC. As protein: CASNERETQYF.

The chain couples TRBV5-5 to TRBJ1-5; D is uncertain. This CDR3 has 13 residues. With 0 bases removed from V and 7 bases from J, the gap between germline ends came to 8 bases. The germline gives CDR1 SGHKS, CDR2 YYEKEE (reference sequence). CDR3 in DNA: TGTGCCAGCAGCTTGGGGGGAAGGCAGCCCCAGCATTTT. Amino acid sequence: CASSLGGRQPQHF.

This clonotype was observed at least ten times. In DNA form, the CDR3 reads TGTGCCAGCAGTCTAAGGGGTGAGCAGTTCTTC. As protein: CASSLRGEQFF. The J gene is TRBJ2-1, the V gene TRBV12-3 or TRBV12-4; D perhaps matches TRBD1 (5 bases). The V and J ends lost 5 bases and 9 bases respectively, with 8 bases between them. This CDR3 contains 11 residues.

This clonotype was seen a handful of times. The J gene is TRBJ2-3, the V gene TRBV20-1, with TRBD2 identical over 8 bases. V lost 5 bases to trimming and J lost 5 bases; unmatched junction nucleotides: 6. The CDR3 consists of 13 residues. Germline loops: CDR1 DFQATT, CDR2 SNEGSKA (reference sequence). The CDR3 region is CSAPGLGQDTQYF. Written as DNA, the CDR3 is TGCAGTGCTCCGGGACTAGGGCAAGATACGCAGTATTTT.